This T cell receptor (beta chain) was profiled in a study of T cells in Graves' hyperthyroidism and ophthalmopathy. General study points: Model output signaled ophthalmopathy a median roughly 6.1 months ahead of onset. Peripheral blood also featured most of the thyroid clonotypes expanded above 0.001.

Amplified regions were TCR beta CDR3 sequences from RNA transcripts. The HTBI primer set served for first-round RT-PCR of the TCR CDR3. One entry per CDR3 protein results from TCRdb running MiXCR on the multiplex PCR reads. The table has 490,000 or so distinct CDR3 sequences, around a fifth seen once. V dropped 6 bases and J dropped 7 bases, with 19 bases sitting between them. The CDR3 length is 15 residues. Germline V gene data show CDR1 as GTSNPN and CDR2 as SVGIG (reference sequence). Subjects with ophthalmopathy showed a Clinical Activity Score no lower than 3, a NOSPECS grade no lower than 4, and a duration shorter than 3 months. In regard to this clonotype: What it recognizes is unknown.

The chain recombines TRBV30 with TRBJ1-6, with D tentatively TRBD1 (5 bases). This receptor was taken from a woman between 70 and 85 years old with Graves' ophthalmopathy. The sequenced material came from blood. The CDR3 here is CACRSRYGQNSPLHF. The CDR3 DNA sequence: TGTGCCTGCCGATCACGGTACGGACAAAATTCACCCCTCCACTTT.